This paragraph covers one T cell receptor (beta chain) sequence. In the authors' methods: Reference gene primer amplification yielded estimated nucleated cell counts. The method was immunoSEQ multiplex PCR; TCRdb's version includes in-frame clones alone and lacks a portion of them. V and J calls and clone size are those listed in that table; D and trimming were worked out from the DNA. The top ten clones hold 2.5% to 3.5% of a sample with 250,000 to 350,000 clones, 75% to 90% of them seen once. The record originates from a study of blood T cell repertoires in COVID-19. Study at large: Sample material is recorded as cDNA or gDNA derived from T cells, B-cell-depleted T cells, or PBMCs.

Material: peripheral blood. This TCR was recovered from a woman in her twenties or thirties with COVID-19, enrolled during active disease.

The CDR3 DNA follows: TGCGCCAGCAGTGATGGGCGTGAAGCTTTCTTT. This gives the protein CASSDGREAFF. The V gene is TRBV10-1, the J gene TRBJ1-1; no clear D gene. The CDR3 totals 11 residues. Germline CDR1 is WNHNN and CDR2 is SYGVQD (reference sequence). V dropped 3 bases and J dropped 7 bases, with 6 bases sitting between them.